This TCR beta chain originates from a study of blood T cell repertoires in COVID-19. Background on the study: Sites across the United States, Italy and Spain contributed samples from acute and convalescent COVID-19. T cells, B-cell-depleted T cells, or PBMCs supplied cDNA or gDNA.

Profiled with immunoSEQ multiplex PCR; TCRdb holds only in-frame clones, not every one. The sample shows under 75,000 clones, more than 60% of them seen only once. Germline values: CDR1 SGHRS, CDR2 YFSETQ. Trimming took 0 bases from V and 5 from J; bases not matched to a gene: 10. This CDR3 has 17 residues. This clone has a single count. The chain combines TRBV5-1 with TRBJ2-5; 10 nucleotides match TRBD2. The sample was peripheral blood. The clonotype was recovered from a woman between 50 and 59 years old with active or convalescent COVID-19. CDR3 in amino acids: CASSLEGGLAGVETQYF. The CDR3 DNA sequence: TGCGCCAGCAGCTTGGAGGGAGGTCTAGCGGGAGTGGAGACCCAGTACTTC.